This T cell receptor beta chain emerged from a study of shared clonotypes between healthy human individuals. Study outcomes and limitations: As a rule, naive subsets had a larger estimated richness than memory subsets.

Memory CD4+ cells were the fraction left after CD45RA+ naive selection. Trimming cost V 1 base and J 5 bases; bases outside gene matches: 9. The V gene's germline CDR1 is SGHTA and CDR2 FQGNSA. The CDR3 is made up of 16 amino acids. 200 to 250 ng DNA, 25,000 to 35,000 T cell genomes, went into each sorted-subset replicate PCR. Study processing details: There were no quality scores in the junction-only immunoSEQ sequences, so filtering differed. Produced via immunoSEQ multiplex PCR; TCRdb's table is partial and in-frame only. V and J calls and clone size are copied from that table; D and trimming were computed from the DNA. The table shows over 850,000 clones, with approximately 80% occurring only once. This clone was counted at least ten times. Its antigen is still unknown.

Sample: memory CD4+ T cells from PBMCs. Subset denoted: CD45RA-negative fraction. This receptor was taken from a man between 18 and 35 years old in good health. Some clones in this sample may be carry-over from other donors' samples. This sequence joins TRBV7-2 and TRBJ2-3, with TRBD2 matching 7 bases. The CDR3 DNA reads TGTGCCAGCAGCTTAGGCCTGGGAGGGGTCGGAGATACGCAGTATTTT. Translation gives CASSLGLGGVGDTQYF. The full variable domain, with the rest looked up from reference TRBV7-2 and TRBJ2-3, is GAGVSQSPSNKVTEKGKDVELRCDPISGHTALYWYRQSLGQGLEFLIYFQGNSAPDKSGLPSDRFSAERTGGSVSTLTIQRTQQEDSAVYLCASSLGLGGVGDTQYFGPGTRLTVL.